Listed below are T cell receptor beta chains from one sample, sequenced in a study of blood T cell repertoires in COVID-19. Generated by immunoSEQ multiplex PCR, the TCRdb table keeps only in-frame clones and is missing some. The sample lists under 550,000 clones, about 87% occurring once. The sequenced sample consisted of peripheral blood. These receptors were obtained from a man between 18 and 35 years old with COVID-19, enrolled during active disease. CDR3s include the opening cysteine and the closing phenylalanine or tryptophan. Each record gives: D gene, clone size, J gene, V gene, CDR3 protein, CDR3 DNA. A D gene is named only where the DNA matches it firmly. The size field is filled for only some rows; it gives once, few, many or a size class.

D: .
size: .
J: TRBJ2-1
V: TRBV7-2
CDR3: CASSLGLGGNEQFF
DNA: TGTGCCAGCAGCTTAGGCCTCGGGGGCAATGAGCAGTTCTTC

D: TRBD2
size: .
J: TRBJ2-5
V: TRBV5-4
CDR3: CASSLEAGGSQETQYF
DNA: TGTGCCAGCAGCCTCGAAGCGGGAGGGAGCCAAGAGACCCAGTACTTC

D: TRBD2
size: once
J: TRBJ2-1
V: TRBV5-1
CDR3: CASSLLPGLAIHEQFF
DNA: TGCGCCAGCAGCTTGTTGCCGGGACTAGCGATCCATGAGCAGTTCTTC

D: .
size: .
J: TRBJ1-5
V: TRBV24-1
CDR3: CATSEAQWEWRQPQHF
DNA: TGTGCCACCAGTGAGGCCCAGTGGGAGTGGAGGCAGCCCCAGCATTTT

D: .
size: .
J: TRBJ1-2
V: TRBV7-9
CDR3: CASSLGHRVDYGYTF
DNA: TGTGCCAGCAGCTTAGGTCACAGGGTCGACTATGGCTACACCTTC

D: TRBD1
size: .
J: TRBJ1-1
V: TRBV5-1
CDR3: CASSQGQGGTEAFF
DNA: TGCGCCAGCAGCCAAGGACAGGGGGGCACTGAAGCTTTCTTT

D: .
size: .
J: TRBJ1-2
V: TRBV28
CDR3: CASRGQGLYGYTF
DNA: TGTGCCAGCAGGGGGCAGGGCCTCTATGGCTACACCTTC

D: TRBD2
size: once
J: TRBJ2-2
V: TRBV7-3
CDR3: CASSLMVAGVRTGELFF
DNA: TGTGCCAGCAGCTTAATGGTAGCGGGAGTTAGGACCGGGGAGCTGTTTTTT

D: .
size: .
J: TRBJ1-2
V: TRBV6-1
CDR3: CASSEGQSNYGYTF
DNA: TGTGCCAGCAGTGAAGGGCAGTCCAACTATGGCTACACCTTC

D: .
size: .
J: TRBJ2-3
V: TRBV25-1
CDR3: CASSNSDTQYF
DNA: TGTGCCAGCAGTAACTCAGATACGCAGTATTTT

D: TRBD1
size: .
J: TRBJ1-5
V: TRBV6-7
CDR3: CASLVQGVLSNQPQHF
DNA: TGTGCCAGCTTGGTCCAGGGGGTTTTGAGCAATCAGCCCCAGCATTTT

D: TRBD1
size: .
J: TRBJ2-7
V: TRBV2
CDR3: CASKGQGLDEQYF
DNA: TGTGCCAGCAAGGGACAGGGTCTAGACGAGCAGTACTTC

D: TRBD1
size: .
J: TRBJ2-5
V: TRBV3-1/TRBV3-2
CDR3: CASSPTGTVKETQYF
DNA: TGTGCCAGCAGCCCTACGGGGACAGTAAAAGAGACCCAGTACTTC

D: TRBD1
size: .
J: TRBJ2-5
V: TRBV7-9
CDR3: CASSPDRGSAETQYF
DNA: TGTGCCAGCAGCCCTGACAGGGGCTCGGCAGAGACCCAGTACTTC

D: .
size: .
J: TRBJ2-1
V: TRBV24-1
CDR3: CATSDSSTSSGEQFF
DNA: TGTGCCACCAGTGATTCCAGCACTAGTTCGGGTGAGCAGTTCTTC

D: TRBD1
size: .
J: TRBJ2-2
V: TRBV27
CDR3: CASTSLQGTNTGELFF
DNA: TGTGCCAGCACCTCGTTACAGGGGACGAACACCGGGGAGCTGTTTTTT

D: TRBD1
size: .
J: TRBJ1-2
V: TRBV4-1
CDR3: CASSPTGAGYGYTF
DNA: TGCGCCAGCAGCCCGACAGGGGCTGGGTATGGCTACACCTTC

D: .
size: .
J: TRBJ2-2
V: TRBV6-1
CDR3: CASSEWAVRNTGELFF
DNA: TGTGCCAGCAGTGAATGGGCAGTGCGAAACACCGGGGAGCTGTTTTTT

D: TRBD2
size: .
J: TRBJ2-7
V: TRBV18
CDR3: CASSPRRTSGDEQYF
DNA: TGTGCCAGCTCACCACGCCGGACTAGCGGGGACGAGCAGTACTTC

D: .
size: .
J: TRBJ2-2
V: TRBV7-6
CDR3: CASSLESGVNTGELFF
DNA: TGTGCCAGCAGCTTAGAGTCAGGGGTGAACACCGGGGAGCTGTTTTTT

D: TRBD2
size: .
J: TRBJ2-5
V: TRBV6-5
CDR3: CASIRTSGTETQYF
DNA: TGTGCCAGCATCAGGACTAGCGGGACCGAGACCCAGTACTTC

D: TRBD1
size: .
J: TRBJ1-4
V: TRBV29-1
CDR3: CSVEVGQGDATNEKLFF
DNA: TGCAGCGTTGAAGTTGGCCAGGGGGATGCAACTAATGAAAAACTGTTTTTT

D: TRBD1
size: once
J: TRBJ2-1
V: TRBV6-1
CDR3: CASSERRDSIREQFF
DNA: TGTGCCAGCAGTGAGAGAAGGGACAGTATCCGTGAGCAGTTCTTC

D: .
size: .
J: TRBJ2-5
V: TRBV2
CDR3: CASTKLRQATQETQYF
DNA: TGTGCCAGCACTAAACTTAGACAGGCAACCCAGGAGACCCAGTACTTC

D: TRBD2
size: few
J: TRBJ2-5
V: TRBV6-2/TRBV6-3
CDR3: CASSQPGLAGLRKETQYF
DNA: TGTGCCAGCAGTCAACCCGGACTAGCGGGCCTCAGAAAAGAGACCCAGTACTTC

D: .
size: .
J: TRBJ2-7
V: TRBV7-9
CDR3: CASSVTGNPYEQYF
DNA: TGTGCCAGCAGTGTCACCGGGAACCCTTACGAGCAGTACTTC

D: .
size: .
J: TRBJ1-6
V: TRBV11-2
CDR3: CASSLAAAQTLHF
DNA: TGTGCCAGCAGCTTAGCGGCAGCACAGACCCTCCACTTT

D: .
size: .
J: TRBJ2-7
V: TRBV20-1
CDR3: CSASRGSEDYEQYF
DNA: TGCAGTGCTAGTCGGGGTAGCGAGGACTACGAGCAGTACTTC

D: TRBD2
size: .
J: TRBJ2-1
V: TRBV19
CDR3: CASSRVAGGLNEQFF
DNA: TGTGCCAGTAGTAGGGTCGCGGGGGGGCTCAATGAGCAGTTCTTC

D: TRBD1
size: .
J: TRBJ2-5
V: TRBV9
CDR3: CASSVRTGETQYF
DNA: TGTGCCAGCAGCGTAAGGACAGGAGAGACCCAGTACTTC

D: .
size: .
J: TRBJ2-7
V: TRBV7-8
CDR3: CASSLGRGGYEQYF
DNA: TGTGCCAGCAGCTTAGGCAGGGGAGGGTACGAGCAGTACTTC

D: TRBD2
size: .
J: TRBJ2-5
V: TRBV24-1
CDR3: CATSEASGGETQYF
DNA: TGTGCCACCAGTGAAGCTAGCGGGGGGGAGACCCAGTACTTC

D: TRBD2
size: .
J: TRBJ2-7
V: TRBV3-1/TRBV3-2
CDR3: CASSQRPGLATLRNYEQYF
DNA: TGTGCCAGCAGCCAACGTCCGGGACTAGCTACTCTTCGGAACTACGAGCAGTACTTC

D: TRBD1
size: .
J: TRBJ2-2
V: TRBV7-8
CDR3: CASTMTGGLSGELFF
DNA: TGTGCCAGCACCATGACAGGGGGTTTGAGCGGGGAGCTGTTTTTT

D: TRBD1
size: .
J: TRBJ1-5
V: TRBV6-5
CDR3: CASSYGTGNQPQHF
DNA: TGTGCCAGCAGTTATGGGACAGGGAATCAGCCCCAGCATTTT

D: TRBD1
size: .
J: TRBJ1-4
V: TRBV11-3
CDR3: CASSLVGQENEKLFF
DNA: TGTGCCAGCAGCTTAGTGGGACAGGAGAATGAAAAACTGTTTTTT

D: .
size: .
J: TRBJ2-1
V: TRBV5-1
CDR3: CASSSGTPILEQFF
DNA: TGCGCCAGCAGCTCCGGGACTCCCATCCTTGAGCAGTTCTTC

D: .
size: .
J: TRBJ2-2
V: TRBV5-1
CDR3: CASSTGGNTGELFF
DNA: TGCGCCAGCAGCACCGGGGGTAACACCGGGGAGCTGTTTTTT

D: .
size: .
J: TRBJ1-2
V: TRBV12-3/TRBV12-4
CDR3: CASSLQGGYGYTF
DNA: TGTGCCAGCAGTTTACAGGGTGGCTATGGCTACACCTTC

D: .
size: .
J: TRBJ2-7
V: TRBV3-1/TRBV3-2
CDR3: CASSPRQIGEQYF
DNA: TGTGCCAGCAGCCCACGACAGATAGGGGAGCAGTACTTC

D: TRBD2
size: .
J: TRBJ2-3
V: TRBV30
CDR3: CAWTSGRAPDTQYF
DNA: TGTGCCTGGACTTCCGGGAGGGCTCCCGATACGCAGTATTTT

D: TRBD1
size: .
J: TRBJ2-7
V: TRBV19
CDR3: CASSIGQGTYEQYF
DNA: TGTGCCAGTAGTATAGGACAGGGAACATACGAGCAGTACTTC

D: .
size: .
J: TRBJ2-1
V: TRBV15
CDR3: CATSRESSSYYNEQFF
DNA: TGTGCCACCAGCAGAGAGTCTAGCAGCTACTACAATGAGCAGTTCTTC

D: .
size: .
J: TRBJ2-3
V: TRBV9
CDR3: CASSVGVSGRASTDTQYF
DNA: TGTGCCAGCAGCGTTGGGGTGAGCGGGCGCGCTAGCACAGATACGCAGTATTTT

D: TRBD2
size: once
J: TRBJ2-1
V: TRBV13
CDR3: CASSFTGGLAGYNEQFF
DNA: TGTGCCAGCAGCTTTACAGGGGGACTAGCGGGATACAATGAGCAGTTCTTC

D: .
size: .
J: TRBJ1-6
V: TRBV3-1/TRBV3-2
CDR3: CASSQGTVNSPLHF
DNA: TGTGCCAGCAGCCAAGGCACAGTTAATTCACCCCTCCACTTT

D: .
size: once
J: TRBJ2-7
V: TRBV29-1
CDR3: CSVSPGRYEQYF
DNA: TGCAGCGTTTCGCCGGGTCGCTACGAGCAGTACTTC

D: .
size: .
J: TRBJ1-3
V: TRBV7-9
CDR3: CASTSRSGNTIYF
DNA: TGTGCCAGCACCTCCCGCTCTGGAAACACCATATATTTT

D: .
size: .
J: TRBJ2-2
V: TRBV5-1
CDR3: CASSLGQENTGELFF
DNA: TGCGCCAGCAGCTTGGGACAGGAGAACACCGGGGAGCTGTTTTTT

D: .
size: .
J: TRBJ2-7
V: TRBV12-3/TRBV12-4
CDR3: CASTLGGEQYF
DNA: TGTGCCAGCACCCTAGGAGGCGAGCAGTACTTC

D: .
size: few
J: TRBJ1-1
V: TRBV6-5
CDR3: CASSRTGMNTEAFF
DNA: TGTGCCAGCTCCAGGACGGGAATGAACACTGAAGCTTTCTTT

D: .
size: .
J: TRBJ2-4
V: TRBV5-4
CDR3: CASSSGGRALLGNIQYF
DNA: TGTGCCAGCAGTTCTGGCGGCAGGGCCCTCTTGGGAAACATTCAGTACTTC

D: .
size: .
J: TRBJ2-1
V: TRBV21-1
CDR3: CASSPGGTGGNEQFF
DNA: TGTGCCAGCAGCCCAGGGGGGACAGGGGGGAATGAGCAGTTCTTC

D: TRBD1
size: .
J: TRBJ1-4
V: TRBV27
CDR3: CASSGIPQGAPNEKLFF
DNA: TGTGCCAGCAGCGGAATCCCACAGGGGGCGCCTAATGAAAAACTGTTTTTT

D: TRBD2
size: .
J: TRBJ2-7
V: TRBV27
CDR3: CASSSSPGLAYEQYF
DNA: TGTGCCAGCAGTTCGTCTCCGGGACTAGCCTACGAGCAGTACTTC